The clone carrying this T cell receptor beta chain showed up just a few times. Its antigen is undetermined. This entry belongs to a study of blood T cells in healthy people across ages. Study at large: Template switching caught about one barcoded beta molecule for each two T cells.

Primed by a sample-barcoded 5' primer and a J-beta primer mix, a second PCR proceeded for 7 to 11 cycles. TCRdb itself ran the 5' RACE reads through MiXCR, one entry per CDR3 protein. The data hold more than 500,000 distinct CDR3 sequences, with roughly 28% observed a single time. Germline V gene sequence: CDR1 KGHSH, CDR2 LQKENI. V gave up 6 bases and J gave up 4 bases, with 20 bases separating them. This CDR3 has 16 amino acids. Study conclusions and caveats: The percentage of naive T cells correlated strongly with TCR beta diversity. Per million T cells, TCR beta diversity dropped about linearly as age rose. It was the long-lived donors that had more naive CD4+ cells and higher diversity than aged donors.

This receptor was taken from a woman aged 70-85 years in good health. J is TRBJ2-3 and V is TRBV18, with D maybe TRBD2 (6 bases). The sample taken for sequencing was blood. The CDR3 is CASSQSVAGISDTQYF. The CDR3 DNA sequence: TGTGCCAGCTCGCAGTCCGTGGCGGGGATATCAGATACGCAGTATTTT.